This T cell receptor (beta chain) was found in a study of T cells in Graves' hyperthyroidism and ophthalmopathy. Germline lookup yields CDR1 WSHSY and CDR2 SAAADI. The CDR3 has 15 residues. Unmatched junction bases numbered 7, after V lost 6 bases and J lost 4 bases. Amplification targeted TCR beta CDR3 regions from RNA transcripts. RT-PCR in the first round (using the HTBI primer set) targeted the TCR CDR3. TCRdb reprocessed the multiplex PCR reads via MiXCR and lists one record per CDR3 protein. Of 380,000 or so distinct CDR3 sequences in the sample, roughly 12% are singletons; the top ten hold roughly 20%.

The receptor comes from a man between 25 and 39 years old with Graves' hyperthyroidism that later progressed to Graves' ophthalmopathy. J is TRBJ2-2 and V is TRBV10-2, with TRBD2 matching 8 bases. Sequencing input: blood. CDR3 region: CASSGRGGITGELFF. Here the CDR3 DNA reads TGCGCCAGCAGCGGACGGGGGGGCATCACCGGGGAGCTGTTTTTT.